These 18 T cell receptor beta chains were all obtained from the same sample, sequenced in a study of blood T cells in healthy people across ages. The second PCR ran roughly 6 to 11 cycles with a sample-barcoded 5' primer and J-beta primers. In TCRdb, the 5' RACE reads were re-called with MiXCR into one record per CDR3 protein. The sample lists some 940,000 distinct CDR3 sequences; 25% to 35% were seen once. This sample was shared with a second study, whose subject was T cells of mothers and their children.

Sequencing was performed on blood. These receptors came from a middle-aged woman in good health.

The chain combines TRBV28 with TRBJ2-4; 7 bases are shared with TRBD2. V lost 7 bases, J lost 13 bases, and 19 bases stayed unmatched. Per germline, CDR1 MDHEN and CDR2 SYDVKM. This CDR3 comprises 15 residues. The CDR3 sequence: CASNIWTVAGHGQYF. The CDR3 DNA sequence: TGTGCCAGCAATATTTGGACGGTAGCGGGCCACGGGCAGTACTTC.

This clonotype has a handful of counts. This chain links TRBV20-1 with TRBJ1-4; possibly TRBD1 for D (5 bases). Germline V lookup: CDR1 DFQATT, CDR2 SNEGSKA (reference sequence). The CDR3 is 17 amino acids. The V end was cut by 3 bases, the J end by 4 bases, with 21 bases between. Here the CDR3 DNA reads TGCAGTGCTAGGAAACCTCCCCGGGGACTCTTTAATGAAAAACTGTTTTTT. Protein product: CSARKPPRGLFNEKLFF.

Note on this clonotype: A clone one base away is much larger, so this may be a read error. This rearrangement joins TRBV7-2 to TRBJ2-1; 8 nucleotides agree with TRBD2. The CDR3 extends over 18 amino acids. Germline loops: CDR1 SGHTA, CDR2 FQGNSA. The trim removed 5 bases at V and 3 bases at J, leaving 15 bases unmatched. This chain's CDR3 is CASSPLLGLARLYNEQFF. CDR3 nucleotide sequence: TGTGCCAGCAGCCCCCTCCTAGGACTAGCCCGTCTCTACAATGAGCAGTTCTTC.

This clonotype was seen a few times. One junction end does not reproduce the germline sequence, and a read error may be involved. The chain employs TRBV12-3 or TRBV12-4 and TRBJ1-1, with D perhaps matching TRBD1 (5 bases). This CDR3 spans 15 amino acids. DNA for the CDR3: TGTGCCAGCAGGGAGGACGGCGCAGGGAGCACTGAGGCTTTCTTT. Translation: CASREDGAGSTEAFF.

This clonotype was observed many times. The DNA of the CDR3 is TGTGCCAGCAGCTTAGGCCCGTTCAACTACGAGCAGTACTTC. It codes for CASSLGPFNYEQYF. V is TRBV7-9 and J is TRBJ2-7, with D unresolved. V was pared by 1 base and J by 3 bases, with 10 bases between. This CDR3 has 14 residues. CDR1 is SEHNR and CDR2 is FQNEAQ in the germline V gene (reference sequence).

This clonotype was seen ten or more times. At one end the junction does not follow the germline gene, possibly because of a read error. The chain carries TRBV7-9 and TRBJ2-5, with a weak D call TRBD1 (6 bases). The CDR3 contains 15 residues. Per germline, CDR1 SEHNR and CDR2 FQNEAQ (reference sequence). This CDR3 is CATSEDQGYMATQYF. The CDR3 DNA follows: TGTGCCACCAGCGAGGATCAGGGGTATATGGCGACCCAGTACTTC.

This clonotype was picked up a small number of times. The CDR3 DNA reads as TGCAGTGCTAGGACAGGCGGTTTCGAAAAACTGTTTTTT. Amino acid sequence: CSARTGGFEKLFF. This sequence joins TRBV20-1 and TRBJ1-4; tentative D call: TRBD1 (6 bases). Trimming pared 3 bases from V and 8 bases from J, leaving 13 bases between. The germline V gene has CDR1 DFQATT and CDR2 SNEGSKA (reference sequence). This CDR3 region has 13 residues.

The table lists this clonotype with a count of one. DNA for the CDR3: TGTGCCACCAGTGACTTGACAGGGAATGGCTACACCTTC. Protein product: CATSDLTGNGYTF. The J gene is TRBJ1-2, the V gene TRBV24-1; TRBD1 agrees at 7 bases. Germline V gene sequence: CDR1 KGHDR, CDR2 SFDVKD. J was trimmed by 6 bases and V by 4 bases; bases with no gene match: 4. This CDR3 is built from 13 residues.

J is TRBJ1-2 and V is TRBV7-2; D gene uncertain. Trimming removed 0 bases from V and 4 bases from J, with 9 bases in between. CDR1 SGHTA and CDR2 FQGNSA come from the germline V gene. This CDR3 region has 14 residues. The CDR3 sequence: CASSLAPGVYGYTF. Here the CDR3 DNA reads TGTGCCAGCAGCTTAGCGCCTGGGGTCTATGGCTACACCTTC. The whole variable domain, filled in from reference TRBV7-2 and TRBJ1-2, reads GAGVSQSPSNKVTEKGKDVELRCDPISGHTALYWYRQSLGQGLEFLIYFQGNSAPDKSGLPSDRFSAERTGGSVSTLTIQRTQQEDSAVYLCASSLAPGVYGYTFGSGTRLTVV.

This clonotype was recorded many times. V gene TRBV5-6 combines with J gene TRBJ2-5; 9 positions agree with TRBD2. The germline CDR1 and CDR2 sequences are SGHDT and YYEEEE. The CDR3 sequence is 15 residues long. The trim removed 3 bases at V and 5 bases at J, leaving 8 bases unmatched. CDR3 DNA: TGTGCCAGCAGCTGGGGCCTAGCGGGGTGGGAGACCCAGTACTTC. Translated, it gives CASSWGLAGWETQYF.

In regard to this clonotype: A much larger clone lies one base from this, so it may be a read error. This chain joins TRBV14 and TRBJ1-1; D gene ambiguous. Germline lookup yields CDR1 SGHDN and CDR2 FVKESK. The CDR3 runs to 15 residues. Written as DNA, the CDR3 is TGTGCCAGCAGCCGACTTACCGGTGAGAACATTGAAGCTTTCTTT. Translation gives CASSRLTGENIEAFF.

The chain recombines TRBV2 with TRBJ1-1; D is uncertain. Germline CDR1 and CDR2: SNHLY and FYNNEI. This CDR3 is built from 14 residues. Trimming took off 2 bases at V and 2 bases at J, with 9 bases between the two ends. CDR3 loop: CASSEYEPNTEAFF. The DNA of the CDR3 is TGTGCCAGCAGTGAATATGAACCAAACACTGAAGCTTTCTTT.

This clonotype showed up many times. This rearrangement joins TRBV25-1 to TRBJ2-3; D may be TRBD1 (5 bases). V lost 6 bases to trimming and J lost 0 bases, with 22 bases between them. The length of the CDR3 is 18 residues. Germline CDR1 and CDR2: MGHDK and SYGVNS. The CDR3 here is CASSEGRISTESTDTQYF. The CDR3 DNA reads TGTGCCAGCAGCGAAGGCAGGATCTCGACAGAGAGCACAGATACGCAGTATTTT.

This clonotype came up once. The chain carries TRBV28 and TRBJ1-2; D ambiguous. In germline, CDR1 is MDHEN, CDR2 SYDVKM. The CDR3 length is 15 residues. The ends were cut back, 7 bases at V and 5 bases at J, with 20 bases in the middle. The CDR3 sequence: CASNSPGSPTYGYTF. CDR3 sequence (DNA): TGTGCCAGCAACTCCCCAGGCTCACCCACTTATGGCTACACCTTC.

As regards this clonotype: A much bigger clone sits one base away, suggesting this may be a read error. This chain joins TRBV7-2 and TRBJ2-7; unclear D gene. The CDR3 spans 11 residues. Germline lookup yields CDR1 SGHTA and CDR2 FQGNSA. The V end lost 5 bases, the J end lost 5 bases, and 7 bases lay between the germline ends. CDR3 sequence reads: CASSAPNEQYF. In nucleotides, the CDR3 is TGTGCCAGCAGCGCTCCCAACGAGCAGTACTTC.

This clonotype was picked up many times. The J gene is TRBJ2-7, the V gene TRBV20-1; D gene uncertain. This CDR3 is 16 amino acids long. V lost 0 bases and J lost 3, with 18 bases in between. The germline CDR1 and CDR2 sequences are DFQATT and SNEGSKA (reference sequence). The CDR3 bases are TGCAGTGCTAGAGATCATTCACGCCCTTCTTACTACGAGCAGTACTTC. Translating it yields CSARDHSRPSYYEQYF.

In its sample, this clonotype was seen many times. CDR3: CASSLGGRSTQYF. The CDR3 DNA reads as TGTGCCAGCAGCCTCGGTGGCCGGTCTACGCAGTATTTT. This chain uses TRBV7-2 with TRBJ2-3, with D unclear. Germline CDR1 and CDR2: SGHTA and FQGNSA. V lost 5 bases, J lost 8 bases, and 14 bases lay in between. The CDR3 spans 13 residues.

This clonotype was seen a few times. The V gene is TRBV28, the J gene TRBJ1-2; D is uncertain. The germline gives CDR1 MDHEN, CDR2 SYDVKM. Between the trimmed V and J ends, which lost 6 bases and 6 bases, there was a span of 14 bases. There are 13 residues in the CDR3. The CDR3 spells CASSPLPWNGYTF. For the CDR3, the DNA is TGTGCCAGCAGCCCCCTTCCATGGAATGGCTACACCTTC.